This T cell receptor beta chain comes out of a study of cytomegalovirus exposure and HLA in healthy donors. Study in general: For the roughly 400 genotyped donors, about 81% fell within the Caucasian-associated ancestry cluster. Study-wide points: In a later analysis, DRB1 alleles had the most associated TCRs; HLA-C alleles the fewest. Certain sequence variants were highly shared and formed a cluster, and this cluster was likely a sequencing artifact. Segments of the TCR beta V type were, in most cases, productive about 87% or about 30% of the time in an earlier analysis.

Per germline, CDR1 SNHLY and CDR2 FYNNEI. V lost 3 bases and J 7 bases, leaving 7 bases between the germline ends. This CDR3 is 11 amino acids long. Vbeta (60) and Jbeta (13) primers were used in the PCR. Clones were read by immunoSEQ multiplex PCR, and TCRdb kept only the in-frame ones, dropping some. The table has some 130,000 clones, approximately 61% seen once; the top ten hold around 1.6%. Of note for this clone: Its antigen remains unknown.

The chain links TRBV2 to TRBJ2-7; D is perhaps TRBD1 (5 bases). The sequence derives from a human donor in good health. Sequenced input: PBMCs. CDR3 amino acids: CASSDRQEQYF. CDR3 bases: TGTGCCAGCAGTGACCGACAGGAGCAGTACTTC.